Shown below are 2 T cell receptor beta chains from a single sample sequenced in a study of early T cells in non-severe SARS-CoV-2 infection. TCRdb reprocessed the 5' RACE reads via MiXCR and lists one record per CDR3 protein. The sample lists some 110,000 distinct CDR3 sequences, about 16% occurring once. Sequenced: whole blood. These receptors were taken from an adult who was a healthcare worker with PCR-confirmed SARS-CoV-2 infection or an uninfected control (not recorded which).

The gene calls are TRBV6-1 and TRBJ1-1; tentative D call: TRBD1 (5 bases). The V gene's germline CDR1 is MNHNS and CDR2 SASEGT. This CDR3 is built from 14 residues. Trimming removed 2 bases from V and 3 bases from J, with 10 bases in between. In DNA, the CDR3 is TGTGCCAGCAGTGAACTCCGGGGGGACACTGAAGCTTTCTTT. Translation: CASSELRGDTEAFF.

This clonotype was observed a few times. The chain combines TRBV6-1 with TRBJ1-5; possibly TRBD1 for D (6 bases). V was cut by 6 bases and J by 1 base, with 16 bases left in between. This CDR3 region has 16 residues. The germline V gene encodes CDR1 MNHNS and CDR2 SASEGT. Here the CDR3 reads CASSQDRLISNQPQHF. The CDR3 bases are TGTGCCAGCAGCCAAGACAGGTTAATCAGCAATCAGCCCCAGCATTTT.